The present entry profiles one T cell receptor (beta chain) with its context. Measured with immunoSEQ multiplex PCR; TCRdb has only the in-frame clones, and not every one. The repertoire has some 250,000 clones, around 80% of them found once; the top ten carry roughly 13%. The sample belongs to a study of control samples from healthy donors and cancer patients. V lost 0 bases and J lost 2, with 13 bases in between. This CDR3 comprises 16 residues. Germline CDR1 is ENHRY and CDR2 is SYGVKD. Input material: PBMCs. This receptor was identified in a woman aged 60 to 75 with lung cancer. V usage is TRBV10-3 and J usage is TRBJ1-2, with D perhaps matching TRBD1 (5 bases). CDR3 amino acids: CAISESPGTTNYGYTF. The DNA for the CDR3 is TGTGCCATCAGTGAGTCGCCCGGGACCACCAACTATGGCTACACCTTC.